This T cell receptor (beta chain) was captured by sequencing in a study of long-term antiretroviral therapy in people with HIV. Overall study results and limits: On ART adherence, viral resistance or therapy changes, no data were available.

Survey level was the resolution at which the v3.0 immunoSEQ assay ran. Profiling relied on immunoSEQ multiplex PCR, and the TCRdb table lists in-frame clones only, not all of them. The data show 29,000 or so clones, with about 95% seen just once and 7% to 8.5% held by the top ten. On this clone itself: Its antigen is undetermined.

This CDR3 has 15 amino acids. The V gene lost 4 bases and the J gene lost 4 bases, with 18 bases spanning the gap. The germline gives CDR1 SGHRS, CDR2 YFSETQ. The sample was unsorted PBMCs, taken 5.3 years after starting antiretroviral therapy. The source of this sequence is a man aged 25-45 years with HIV. J is TRBJ2-7 and V is TRBV5-1; D gene ambiguous. The CDR3 sequence: CASSPRASEGYEQYF. For the CDR3, the DNA is TGCGCCAGCAGCCCCCGGGCATCCGAAGGGTACGAGCAGTACTTC. Supplemented by reference TRBV5-1 and TRBJ2-7, the full variable domain reads KAGVTQTPRYLIKTRGQQVTLSCSPISGHRSVSWYQQTPGQGLQFLFEYFSETQRNKGNFPGRFSGRQFSNSRSEMNVSTLELGDSALYLCASSPRASEGYEQYFGPGTRLTVT.